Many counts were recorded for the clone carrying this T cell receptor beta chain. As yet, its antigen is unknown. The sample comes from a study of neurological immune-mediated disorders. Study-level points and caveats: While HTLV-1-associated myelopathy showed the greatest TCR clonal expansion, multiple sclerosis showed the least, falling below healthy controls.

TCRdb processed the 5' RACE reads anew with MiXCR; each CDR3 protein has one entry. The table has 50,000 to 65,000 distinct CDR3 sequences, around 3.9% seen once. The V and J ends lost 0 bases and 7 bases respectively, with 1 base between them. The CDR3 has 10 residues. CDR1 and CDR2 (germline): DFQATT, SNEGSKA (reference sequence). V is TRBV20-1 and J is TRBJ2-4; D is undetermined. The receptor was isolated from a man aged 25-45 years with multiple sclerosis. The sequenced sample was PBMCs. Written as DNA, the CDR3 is TGCAGTGCTAGAGAGAACATTCAGTACTTC. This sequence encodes CSARENIQYF.